These 29 T cell receptor beta chains came from one sample sequenced in a study of cytomegalovirus exposure and HLA in healthy donors. PCR was performed using 60 Vbeta and 13 Jbeta primers. Profiled with immunoSEQ multiplex PCR; TCRdb holds only in-frame clones, not every one. Of roughly 110,000 clones listed, 65% to 85% were seen once; the top ten hold about 2.3%. The specimen was PBMCs. These receptors came from a man aged 18 to 30 in good health and CMV-seronegative.

Concerning this clone: The same CDR3 arises from other DNA sequences in this sample as well. The chain recombines TRBV6-1 with TRBJ2-3, with unresolved D. CDR1 and CDR2 (germline): MNHNS, SASEGT. The CDR3 sequence is 11 residues long. V gave up 3 bases and J gave up 10 bases, with 8 bases separating them. CDR3 bases: TGTGCCAGCAGTGAGGGCGTGGCGCAGTATTTT. Translating it yields CASSEGVAQYF.

The chain uses TRBV6-5 and TRBJ2-3; 11 bases align to TRBD2. The CDR3 length is 15 residues. The germline V gene encodes CDR1 MNHEY and CDR2 SVGAGI. After removal of 4 bases from V and 6 bases from J, the junction contained 6 bases not matched to a gene. CDR3 residues: CASSSPSGGPDTQYF. CDR3 sequence (DNA): TGTGCCAGCAGTTCCCCTAGCGGGGGGCCCGATACGCAGTATTTT.

This clone was found a few times. This rearrangement joins TRBV7-9 to TRBJ1-1; possibly TRBD1 for D (6 bases). V was cut by 6 bases and J by 6 bases, with 8 bases left in between. The CDR3 totals 11 residues. The germline V gene has CDR1 SEHNR and CDR2 FQNEAQ (reference sequence). The CDR3 protein is CASSQGSEAFF. CDR3 sequence (DNA): TGTGCCAGCAGTCAGGGGTCTGAAGCTTTCTTT.

This chain links TRBV2 with TRBJ2-1; the D gene is possibly TRBD2 (6 bases). The CDR3 spans 16 residues. CDR1 and CDR2 (germline): SNHLY, FYNNEI. V was cut by 5 bases and J by 8 bases, with 22 bases left in between. The CDR3 protein is CASSTSGRGPGDEQFF. For the CDR3, the DNA is TGTGCCAGCAGTACCTCTGGGCGGGGCCCCGGAGATGAGCAGTTCTTC.

This clone occurred a few times. The chain carries TRBV6-5 and TRBJ1-5; D is unclear. The ends were cut back, 8 bases at V and 1 base at J, with 12 bases in the middle. The CDR3 length is 14 residues. The germline V gene has CDR1 MNHEY and CDR2 SVGAGI. In nucleotides, the CDR3 is TGTGCCAGCTCCCCCCCGGGAAGCAATCAGCCCCAGCATTTT. It is translated as CASSPPGSNQPQHF.

This sequence joins TRBV5-8 and TRBJ2-5, with a possible D match to TRBD1 (6 bases). Germline V gene lookup returns CDR1 SGHTS and CDR2 YDEGEE. V shed 2 bases and J shed 2 bases, with 10 bases lying between them. The CDR3 contains 14 residues. CDR3 amino acids: CASSFGQGQETQYF. The CDR3 region has the DNA TGTGCCAGCAGCTTTGGGCAGGGGCAAGAGACCCAGTACTTC.

This clone showed up just a few times. The genes are TRBV6-6 and TRBJ2-7; a weak D match, TRBD1 (5 bases). This CDR3 has 15 residues. Looked up from germline, CDR1 is MNHNY and CDR2 is SVGAGI (reference sequence). Between the trimmed V and J ends, which lost 1 base and 2 bases, there was a span of 12 bases. CDR3 nucleotides: TGTGCCAGCAGTTACTGGACGACAGATACCTACGAGCAGTACTTC. Translation: CASSYWTTDTYEQYF.

The genes are TRBV28 and TRBJ1-6; TRBD1 matches 7 bases. J was trimmed by 12 bases and V by 6 bases; bases with no gene match: 14. The CDR3 runs to 15 residues. Germline CDR1 reads MDHEN; CDR2 reads SYDVKM. CDR3 DNA: TGTGCCAGCAGCTACTACAGGGGACGGTGGGGACCCCTCCACTTT. The encoded protein is CASSYYRGRWGPLHF. Together with reference TRBV28 and TRBJ1-6, the CDR3 gives the full variable domain: DVKVTQSSRYLVKRTGEKVFLECVQDMDHENMFWYRQDPGLGLRLIYFSYDVKMKEKGDIPEGYSVSREKKERFSLILESASTNQTSMYLCASSYYRGRWGPLHFGNGTRLTVT.

This sequence joins TRBV27 and TRBJ2-5, with a possible D match to TRBD1 (6 bases). The ends were cut back, 6 bases at V and 7 bases at J, with 18 bases in the middle. The CDR3 runs to 14 residues. CDR1 and CDR2 (germline): MNHEY, SMNVEV (reference sequence). This chain's CDR3 is CASSSRGRGGTQYF. CDR3 in DNA: TGTGCCAGCAGCTCCCGGGGCCGAGGGGGGACCCAGTACTTC.

The rearrangement links TRBV5-1 to TRBJ2-7; tentative D call: TRBD1 (6 bases). Germline V gives CDR1 SGHRS, CDR2 YFSETQ. The CDR3 has 16 residues. Deletions cut 1 base from V and 6 bases from J, with 20 bases between. The CDR3 coding sequence is TGCGCCAGCAGCTTGAAGACAGGCGGAACCCCTGGCGAGCAGTACTTC. Translation gives CASSLKTGGTPGEQYF.

The V gene is TRBV2, the J gene TRBJ2-5; D ambiguous. V was pared by 7 bases and J by 4 bases, with 16 bases between. Per the germline V gene, CDR1 is SNHLY and CDR2 is FYNNEI. The CDR3 length is 14 residues. The DNA of the CDR3 is TGTGCCAGCAACGTGCTTGGGCCGTTAGAGACCCAGTACTTC. Translated, it gives CASNVLGPLETQYF.

This chain links TRBV7-2 with TRBJ2-5; 7 bases align to TRBD2. This CDR3 spans 18 amino acids. V shed 3 bases and J 2 bases; nucleotides not matched to a gene: 15. Germline CDR1 is SGHTA and CDR2 is FQGNSA. The DNA of the CDR3 is TGTGCCAGCAGCTTCACCACACGTGGGGTGGGGGGGCAAGAGACCCAGTACTTC. Translating it yields CASSFTTRGVGGQETQYF.

The chain joins TRBV6-1 to TRBJ2-7, with TRBD1 as a possible D gene (7 bases). This CDR3 has 11 amino acids. Germline V gives CDR1 MNHNS, CDR2 SASEGT. Trimming removed 6 bases from V and 6 bases from J, with 9 bases in between. The CDR3 loop is CASRQGGEQYF. CDR3 DNA sequence: TGTGCCAGCAGGCAGGGGGGCGAGCAGTACTTC.

This chain uses TRBV7-3 with TRBJ2-1; weak D call: TRBD1 (6 bases). V gave up 5 bases and J gave up 7 bases, with 12 bases separating them. Germline V lookup: CDR1 SGHTA, CDR2 FQGTGA. This CDR3 has 13 residues. CDR3 DNA: TGTGCCAGCAGCGGGTCAGGGGAGAATGAGCAGTTCTTC. The encoded protein is CASSGSGENEQFF.

The V gene is TRBV7-2, the J gene TRBJ1-5; 7 bases agree with TRBD1. This CDR3 spans 15 amino acids. V dropped 2 bases and J dropped 4; count of bases not matched to a gene: 5. Germline CDR1 reads SGHTA; CDR2 reads FQGNSA. This chain's CDR3 is CASSLWGTVNQPQHF. The CDR3 bases are TGTGCCAGCAGCTTATGGGGGACAGTAAATCAGCCCCAGCATTTT. The complete variable domain, with remaining parts taken from reference TRBV7-2 and TRBJ1-5, reads GAGVSQSPSNKVTEKGKDVELRCDPISGHTALYWYRQSLGQGLEFLIYFQGNSAPDKSGLPSDRFSAERTGGSVSTLTIQRTQQEDSAVYLCASSLWGTVNQPQHFGDGTRLSIL.

V and J are TRBV6-5 and TRBJ1-5; 8 nucleotides line up with TRBD1. Germline V gene sequence: CDR1 MNHEY, CDR2 SVGAGI. Losses at the gene ends were 6 bases for V and 5 bases for J; bases not matched to a gene: 9. This CDR3 spans 15 amino acids. The CDR3 coding sequence is TGTGCCAGCAGCCTCGACAGGGGCGGTGATCAGCCCCAGCATTTT. Translation gives CASSLDRGGDQPQHF.

V and J are TRBV4-1 and TRBJ1-1; maybe TRBD1 (5 bases). Germline CDR1 reads MGHRA; CDR2 reads YSYEKL. CDR3 size: 11 residues. V lost 1 base to trimming and J lost 8 bases, with 5 bases between them. The CDR3 sequence: CASSQGTEAFF. The DNA of the CDR3 is TGCGCCAGCAGCCAAGGGACAGAAGCTTTCTTT.

The chain carries TRBV5-1 and TRBJ1-4; TRBD1 aligns across 10 bases. The CDR3 is 13 residues long. The germline V gene has CDR1 SGHRS and CDR2 YFSETQ. V shed 5 bases and J 8 bases; nucleotides not matched to a gene: 3. The CDR3 here is CASSGTGVEKLFF. In nucleotides, the CDR3 is TGCGCCAGCAGTGGGACAGGGGTGGAAAAACTGTTTTTT.

This clone has just one count. This chain uses TRBV4-2 with TRBJ2-2; TRBD2 aligns across 9 bases. Germline V gene data show CDR1 as LGHNA and CDR2 as YNFKEQ. This CDR3 is built from 18 residues. V gave up 0 bases and J gave up 2 bases; unmatched junction bases: 7. For the CDR3, the DNA is TGTGCCAGCAGCCAAGAATCATCCCTAGCGGGAAACACCGGGGAGCTGTTTTTT. Translating it yields CASSQESSLAGNTGELFF.

This chain connects TRBV4-3 to TRBJ1-4, with 8 bases lining up with TRBD1. The germline CDR1 and CDR2 sequences are LGHNA and YSLEER. After removal of 3 bases from V and 4 bases from J, the junction contained 7 bases not matched to a gene. This CDR3 region has 16 residues. The CDR3 coding sequence is TGCGCCAGCAGCCACGGACAGGGCCCCTTTAATGAAAAACTGTTTTTT. Translation gives CASSHGQGPFNEKLFF.

In this sample, this clone turned up a few times. The chain has TRBV7-3 and TRBJ2-3; 13 positions match TRBD2. The germline V gene has CDR1 SGHTA and CDR2 FQGTGA. The CDR3 totals 19 residues. The J segment lost 0 bases and the V segment lost 5 bases, leaving 11 bases of the junction unmatched. CDR3 sequence (DNA): TGTGCCAGCAGCCCCTTCGGGGGACTAGCGGGGACTAGCACAGATACGCAGTATTTT. Translated: CASSPFGGLAGTSTDTQYF.

The genes are TRBV10-3 and TRBJ1-5, with D unresolved. V was cut by 6 bases and J by 7 bases, with 10 bases left in between. Germline CDR1 and CDR2: ENHRY and SYGVKD. This CDR3 contains 12 residues. This CDR3 is CAISVPGQPQHF. In nucleotides, the CDR3 is TGTGCCATCAGCGTCCCCGGGCAGCCCCAGCATTTT.

Points on this clone: A junction end diverges from the germline sequence, so it may reflect a read error. V gene TRBV28 combines with J gene TRBJ1-2; D remains ambiguous. The CDR3 covers 15 residues. Looked up from germline, CDR1 is MDHEN and CDR2 is SYDVKM. The DNA for the CDR3 is TGTGCCAGCAGTTCCTATGTGAGGGCCCTGGGTGGCTACCCCTTC. Its translation: CASSSYVRALGGYPF.

This rearrangement joins TRBV6-1 to TRBJ2-1; 9 bases are a match to TRBD1. The CDR3 contains 13 residues. V was pared by 6 bases and J by 6 bases, with 3 bases of the junction left unmatched. Germline CDR1 and CDR2: MNHNS and SASEGT. CDR3 nucleotides: TGTGCCAGCAGACCGACAGGGGGCAATGAGCAGTTCTTC. It translates to CASRPTGGNEQFF.

The chain couples TRBV7-2 to TRBJ1-5; TRBD1 is a possible D gene (6 bases). V lost 1 base, J lost 6 bases, and 13 bases lay in between. CDR1 and CDR2 (germline): SGHTA, FQGNSA. The CDR3 is 15 amino acids. DNA of the CDR3: TGTGCCAGCAGCTTAGGAGGGGGAGTCGGTCAGCCCCAGCATTTT. Translating it yields CASSLGGGVGQPQHF.

In the case of this clone: Germline is not matched at one junction end, which may reflect a read error. The CDR3 is CASLGQGYGYPF. CDR3 in DNA: TGTGCCAGCTTGGGACAGGGCTACGGCTACCCCTTC. The rearrangement links TRBV28 to TRBJ1-2; 9 bases match TRBD1. This CDR3 contains 12 residues. Germline V gives CDR1 MDHEN, CDR2 SYDVKM.

This chain connects TRBV5-4 to TRBJ2-1; 8 positions match TRBD2. Per germline, CDR1 SGHNT and CDR2 YYREEE (reference sequence). The CDR3 length is 17 residues. Losses at the gene ends were 3 bases for V and 5 bases for J; bases not matched to a gene: 13. As DNA, the CDR3 is TGTGCCAGCAGCTACCCGCGGACAGACGGGAGGGACAATGAGCAGTTCTTC. Its protein product is CASSYPRTDGRDNEQFF.

CDR3 amino acids: CASSGDSHYEQYF. The CDR3 region has the DNA TGTGCCAGCAGCGGGGACAGTCACTACGAGCAGTACTTC. The chain carries TRBV7-2 and TRBJ2-7; TRBD1 agrees at 7 bases. Germline-derived CDR1 and CDR2 are SGHTA and FQGNSA. The CDR3 loop spans 13 amino acids. V shed 5 bases, J shed 3 bases, and the junction held 4 bases outside the gene matches.

This chain joins TRBV5-6 and TRBJ1-1; perhaps TRBD1 as D (6 bases). The CDR3 loop spans 13 amino acids. Per germline, CDR1 SGHDT and CDR2 YYEEEE. V shed 4 bases and J shed 4 bases, with 11 bases lying between them. CDR3 sequence: CASSLNRVTEAFF. The CDR3 region has the DNA TGTGCCAGCAGCCTCAACAGGGTCACTGAAGCTTTCTTT.